The rows below give T cell receptor beta chains drawn from one sample of a study of tumor and adjacent non-tumor tissue in lung cancer. MiXCR, run by TCRdb on the multiplex PCR reads, gives a single entry per CDR3 protein. The data hold about 67,000 distinct CDR3 sequences, with 76% observed a single time. Sequences were obtained from distant non-tumor lung tissue. The source is a man aged 55 to 70 with non-small cell lung cancer. The CDR3 runs from the conserved cysteine through the conserved F or W.

j_call,v_call,cdr3_aa
TRBJ2-5,TRBV5-1,CASSLGPVGDQETQYF
TRBJ2-1,TRBV6-5,CDSTWGNTNEQFF
TRBJ2-2,TRBV12-3/TRBV12-4,CASAHPNTGELLF
TRBJ2-3,TRBV29-1,CSGVAGAGSSDTKYF
TRBJ2-6,TRBV11-1,CAGSRTGRPSGANVLIF
TRBJ2-4,TRBV6-1,CASNDLAKNIQYF
TRBJ2-7,TRBV28,CVSTQGGEHYF
TRBJ2-1,TRBV29-1,CSVEIPAGTGFNDQFF
TRBJ2-3,TRBV4-2,CASSHGLAGAEQSTDTQYF
TRBJ2-3,TRBV13,CASSLAKQNTDTQYF
TRBJ2-1,TRBV12-3/TRBV12-4,CASSFRDEQFF
TRBJ2-5,TRBV6-1,CVNSAAGTQETQYF
TRBJ2-2,TRBV20-1,CSASSGRRSTGELLF
TRBJ2-1,TRBV30,CAWIQSHEQFF
TRBJ2-7,TRBV30,CAWSVKGSYEQYF
TRBJ2-1,TRBV5-1,CASSTLGVTRGYNEQFF
TRBJ2-1,TRBV28,CASNAGTKHNEQFF
TRBJ2-2,TRBV11-1,CVSSYTSDTGELFF
TRBJ1-6,TRBV5-5,CTSSHWDSPLHF
TRBJ2-5,TRBV12-3/TRBV12-4,CPSSLSPQETQYF
TRBJ1-1,TRBV11-1,CASSLAQGAEALF
TRBJ1-2,TRBV5-4,CASSLYCVIANYGYTF
TRBJ2-2,TRBV6-2/TRBV6-3,CASSSTESNTGELFF
TRBJ2-1,TRBV28,CASSGGEAQFF
TRBJ1-1,TRBV11-2,CTSSFLMNTEAFF
TRBJ2-6,TRBV11-1,CGRSRTGRPSGADVLTF
TRBJ2-5,TRBV20-1,CSARDPGTNQGTQYF
TRBJ2-5,TRBV4-1,CASSQYLGVETQYF
TRBJ2-2,TRBV6-5,CASSNVVPGELFF
TRBJ2-5,TRBV5-1,CASSLSLAGGQETQYF
TRBJ2-1,TRBV14,CADRQWTSADEQFF
TRBJ2-3,TRBV5-5,CASSRDRVPNMQYF
TRBJ2-1,TRBV6-1,CAIKTLEGDNEQFF
TRBJ1-2,TRBV5-4,CTSSHIRTGKHGYTF
TRBJ2-5,TRBV11-1,CGSSKDMYQETQYF
TRBJ2-7,TRBV20-1,CSANSEQYF
TRBJ1-1,TRBV10-3,CAISRGRGEDTEAFF
TRBJ2-1,TRBV11-3,CASSPGQGWQNEHFF
TRBJ2-6,TRBV13,CASSIRQGSGSGSNVLTF
TRBJ1-5,TRBV28,CASSPDSLNQPQHF
TRBJ2-2,TRBV7-8,CASSPLRTAQNTWELFF
TRBJ2-3,TRBV11-2,CASSLDGPLNTQYF
TRBJ1-3,TRBV6-6,CASSLHGARGNTIYF
TRBJ2-3,TRBV11-3,CAGSSGTSGVTDTQYF
TRBJ2-1,TRBV28,CASSTRTGGRSNEQFF
TRBJ1-2,TRBV6-1,CASREAQAQRGYTF
TRBJ2-3,TRBV7-3,CASSLSGGSTDAQYF
TRBJ1-2,TRBV12-3/TRBV12-4,CASDTGAFTNYVYTF
TRBJ2-3,TRBV5-5,CARSRWGERPDTQYF
TRBJ2-1,TRBV2,CASSVAGTYNEQFF
TRBJ2-5,TRBV5-4,CASISMGTQYF
TRBJ2-1,TRBV11-1,CDSSSSFGGTNNEQFF
TRBJ2-1,TRBV6-1,CASSLSDGSSYSEQFF
TRBJ2-7,TRBV12-3/TRBV12-4,CASSPVTGGLEQYF